A single sample gave rise to the 10 T cell receptor beta chains below, sequenced in a study of T cells in Graves' hyperthyroidism and ophthalmopathy. The investigators amplified TCR beta CDR3 regions from RNA transcripts. HTBI primers were employed in a first-round RT-PCR of the TCR CDR3. TCRdb processed the multiplex PCR reads anew with MiXCR; each CDR3 protein has one entry. The table records 300,000 to 350,000 distinct CDR3 sequences, 15% to 20% of them present only once. Sequencing used blood. The source of these receptors is a middle-aged woman with Graves' ophthalmopathy.

The chain combines TRBV2 with TRBJ2-2; 8 bases line up with TRBD2. This CDR3 is 16 amino acids long. With V trimmed by 6 bases and J by 4 bases, 10 bases remained unmatched. Germline CDR1 and CDR2: SNHLY and FYNNEI. CDR3 residues: CASRLTSGDSTGELFF. The DNA for the CDR3 is TGTGCCAGCAGGCTCACTAGCGGAGACTCCACCGGGGAGCTGTTTTTT.

This clonotype was observed at least ten times. The chain recombines TRBV5-2 with TRBJ2-2; TRBD1 is the table's D call, not checked against the DNA. TRBV5-2 is flagged as a pseudogene. This CDR3 spans 21 amino acids. The CDR3 here is CASNPPVWAGAPQMNTGELFF. The CDR3 nucleotides read TGTGCCAGTAACCCCCCGGTTTGGGCAGGGGCGCCCCAAATGAACACCGGGGAGCTGTTTTTT.

The sample holds many counts of this clonotype. V gene TRBV28 combines with J gene TRBJ2-4, with D perhaps matching TRBD1 (6 bases). This CDR3 has 16 amino acids. V gave up 3 bases and J gave up 2 bases, with 14 bases separating them. Germline V CDR1 and CDR2: MDHEN, SYDVKM. This CDR3 is CASSFQGMGTKNIQYF. The CDR3 nucleotides read TGTGCCAGCAGTTTTCAGGGGATGGGTACCAAAAACATTCAGTACTTC.

This clonotype was observed at least ten times. The chain employs TRBV5-5 and TRBJ2-4, with no clear D. Trimming removed 0 bases at V and 5 bases at J, with 9 bases between. Germline CDR1 is SGHKS and CDR2 is YYEKEE (reference sequence). This CDR3 has 14 residues. CDR3 sequence reads: CASSLAPRQNIQYF. The CDR3 nucleotides are TGTGCCAGCAGCTTGGCCCCCCGCCAAAACATTCAGTACTTC.

The sample holds many counts of this clonotype. The CDR3 here is CASKNTASYEQYF. The CDR3 DNA follows: TGTGCCAGCAAAAACACAGCTTCCTACGAGCAGTACTTC. The chain uses TRBV7-2 and TRBJ2-7; D unresolved. Germline V CDR1 and CDR2: SGHTA, FQGNSA. This CDR3 has 13 amino acids. V lost 7 bases and J 1 base, leaving 11 bases between the germline ends.

The chain has TRBV12-5 and TRBJ2-7, with a tentative D call TRBD1 (8 bases). Trimming pared 6 bases from V and 6 bases from J, leaving 21 bases between. Germline lookup yields CDR1 LGHNT and CDR2 FRNRAP. The CDR3 runs 15 residues. CDR3 region: CASGPGQGLIFEQYF. CDR3 nucleotide sequence: TGTGCTAGTGGACCTGGACAGGGACTAATATTCGAGCAGTACTTC.

This clonotype was detected many times. The rearrangement joins TRBV24-1 to TRBJ1-2; weak D call: TRBD1 (5 bases). Germline CDR1 KGHDR, CDR2 SFDVKD. Trimming pared 5 bases from V and 0 bases from J, leaving 6 bases between. The CDR3 covers 13 residues. CDR3 sequence: CATSGGANYGYTF. The CDR3 DNA is TGTGCCACCAGTGGGGGGGCTAACTATGGCTACACCTTC.

The V call is TRBV29-1, the J call TRBJ2-2, with 11 positions matching TRBD2. V shed 6 bases and J 3 bases; nucleotides not matched to a gene: 9. Germline assignment: CDR1 SQVTM and CDR2 ANQGSEA. The CDR3 extends over 16 amino acids. CDR3 sequence reads: CSVLAGGGRDTGELFF. The CDR3 region has the DNA TGCAGCGTATTAGCGGGAGGGGGCAGAGACACCGGGGAGCTGTTTTTT.

On this clonotype: It may be a read error: a sequence one base away is much more abundant. The J gene is TRBJ2-7, the V gene TRBV20-1; D is uncertain. Per the germline V gene, CDR1 is DFQATT and CDR2 is SNEGSKA (reference sequence). CDR3 length: 13 amino acids. Trimming took off 4 bases at V and 6 bases at J, with 16 bases between the two ends. In DNA form, the CDR3 reads TGCAGTGCTATGCCCGGGTCTCGTCTCGAGCAGTACTTC. Translated: CSAMPGSRLEQYF.

The chain links TRBV20-1 to TRBJ2-5, with TRBD2 identical over 10 bases. V lost 0 bases, J lost 2 bases, and 6 bases stayed unmatched. CDR1 is DFQATT, CDR2 SNEGSKA, per germline (reference sequence). This CDR3 has 16 residues. This chain's CDR3 is CSARDSLAGEQETQYF. Written as DNA, the CDR3 is TGCAGTGCTAGAGATTCCCTAGCGGGGGAACAAGAGACCCAGTACTTC.